This T cell receptor beta chain was observed in a study of blood T cell repertoires in COVID-19. It was within 2 weeks before study entry that exposed participants met a COVID-19 case. Trimming pared 6 bases from V and 0 bases from J, leaving 8 bases between. Germline CDR1 and CDR2: SNHLY and FYNNEI. The CDR3 is 14 amino acids. In the original workflow: The assay estimated nucleated cells by amplifying reference gene primers. TCRdb's table, derived via immunoSEQ multiplex PCR, lists solely in-frame clones and lacks some. Clonal size and the V and J genes are those of that table, whereas D and trimming came from the DNA. Of 200,000 to 300,000 clones listed, approximately 89% were seen once; the top ten hold 3% to 3.5%.

J is TRBJ1-4 and V is TRBV2; D is uncertain. Specimen: PBMCs or T cells enriched from blood (not recorded which). The receptor comes from a woman between 40 and 50 years old who had been exposed to COVID-19. The DNA for the CDR3 is TGTGCCAGCAGCTGGAGGGCAACTAATGAAAAACTGTTTTTT. Its translation is CASSWRATNEKLFF.